A single sample is the source of the 30 T cell receptor beta chains below, sequenced in a study of OX40 agonist ivuxolimab in advanced cancers. Data came from immunoSEQ multiplex PCR; TCRdb stores just in-frame clones and leaves some out. The sample records about 26,000 clones, about 85% being singletons. Sequenced here: CD4+ or CD8+ T cells sorted from blood, sampled in a trial of the OX40 agonist ivuxolimab. The source of these receptors is an adult with an advanced solid tumor such as melanoma, head and neck, liver or kidney cancer.

The chain combines TRBV7-5 with TRBJ2-7; TRBD2, the table's D call, lacks a check against the DNA. TRBV7-5 is an annotated pseudogene. This CDR3 is built from 18 residues. Here the CDR3 reads CARSLVSLPPGSDYEQYF. CDR3 coding DNA: TGTGCCAGAAGCTTAGTGAGTCTCCCACCCGGGTCAGACTACGAGCAGTACTTC.

V and J are TRBV11-1 and TRBJ2-4, with TRBD2 as a possible D gene (6 bases). V was pared by 5 bases and J by 7 bases, with 15 bases between. The CDR3 consists of 14 residues. Looked up from germline, CDR1 is SGHAT and CDR2 is FQDESV (reference sequence). The CDR3 protein is CASSPLRGLNIQYF. The CDR3 bases are TGTGCCAGCAGCCCCCTCCGGGGACTTAACATTCAGTACTTC.

In this sample, this clone turned up a few times. This rearrangement joins TRBV15 to TRBJ2-2; D call uncertain. The CDR3 contains 13 residues. The germline V gene encodes CDR1 LNHNV and CDR2 YYDKDF (reference sequence). V was clipped by 9 bases and J by 0 bases, with 8 bases between them. The CDR3 is CATGRANTGELFF. CDR3 coding DNA: TGTGCCACGGGCAGAGCGAACACCGGGGAGCTGTTTTTT.

The chain has TRBV28 and TRBJ2-7; 8 bases map to TRBD1. The germline gives CDR1 MDHEN, CDR2 SYDVKM. This CDR3 contains 15 residues. Losses at the gene ends were 1 base for V and 4 bases for J; bases not matched to a gene: 6. This CDR3 is CASSLSRGLEYEQYF. CDR3 coding DNA: TGTGCCAGCAGTTTATCCAGGGGGCTAGAGTACGAGCAGTACTTC.

This clone was picked up a small number of times. The chain joins TRBV7-9 to TRBJ1-2, with D possibly TRBD1 on 5 matching bases. Trimming took off 4 bases at V and 5 bases at J, with 17 bases between the two ends. CDR1 and CDR2 (germline): SEHNR, FQNEAQ (reference sequence). This CDR3 is built from 15 residues. In nucleotides, the CDR3 is TGTGCCAGCAGCTCAATCAGTCTCTCAGGGTATGGCTACACCTTC. Its protein product is CASSSISLSGYGYTF.

The chain couples TRBV19 to TRBJ1-1; D call uncertain. The CDR3 is made up of 14 amino acids. V was clipped by 1 base and J by 0 bases, with 6 bases between them. Germline V gives CDR1 LNHDA, CDR2 SQIVND (reference sequence). Here the CDR3 reads CASSIGTVNTEAFF. DNA of the CDR3: TGTGCCAGTAGTATAGGGACGGTGAACACTGAAGCTTTCTTT.

The CDR3 DNA follows: TGTGCCAGCAGCTTAGCACAATCCGACGGGGGGGTAGAGCGGAGCTCCTACAATGAGCAGTTCTTC. Its protein product is CASSLAQSDGGVERSSYNEQFF. The chain combines TRBV7-6 with TRBJ2-1; 8 positions agree with TRBD2. The CDR3 loop spans 22 amino acids. J lost 0 bases, V lost 0 bases, and 19 bases had no gene match. The germline gives CDR1 SGHVS, CDR2 FNYEAQ.

The chain has TRBV27 and TRBJ2-1, with 11 bases fitting TRBD2. V lost 6 bases to trimming and J lost 7 bases; unmatched junction nucleotides: 5. The CDR3 contains 14 residues. Per the germline V gene, CDR1 is MNHEY and CDR2 is SMNVEV (reference sequence). The CDR3 here is CASRVLAGDNEQFF. The CDR3, as DNA: TGTGCCAGCAGGGTACTAGCGGGAGATAATGAGCAGTTCTTC.

V usage is TRBV9 and J usage is TRBJ1-4, with D maybe TRBD1 (5 bases). The CDR3 runs to 15 residues. Per the germline V gene, CDR1 is SGDLS and CDR2 is YYNGEE. Trimming removed 0 bases at V and 7 bases at J, with 13 bases between. The CDR3 is CASSVAGAGSEKLFF. In nucleotides, the CDR3 is TGTGCCAGCAGCGTAGCTGGGGCAGGCAGTGAAAAACTGTTTTTT.

The V and J genes are TRBV28 and TRBJ1-1; no clear D gene. This CDR3 region has 15 residues. From germline, CDR1 is MDHEN and CDR2 SYDVKM. The V end lost 7 bases, the J end lost 3 bases, and 18 bases lay between the germline ends. The CDR3 bases are TGTGCCAGCAACGAACTAGGAGGGTTTGACACTGAAGCTTTCTTT. Amino acid sequence: CASNELGGFDTEAFF.

This chain links TRBV6-5 with TRBJ2-5; no clear D. Deletions cut 5 bases from V and 5 bases from J, with 9 bases between. The CDR3 has 12 residues. The germline CDR1 and CDR2 sequences are MNHEY and SVGAGI. CDR3 residues: CASSPLRETQYF. DNA of the CDR3: TGTGCCAGCAGTCCGCTTAGGGAGACCCAGTACTTC.

CDR3 sequence (DNA): TGTGCCAGCAGCGTCGGGACAGGGGGCTCCTACGAGCAGTACTTC. Translating it yields CASSVGTGGSYEQYF. The genes are TRBV9 and TRBJ2-7; 11 bases match TRBD1. Germline values: CDR1 SGDLS, CDR2 YYNGEE. The CDR3 covers 15 residues. With V trimmed by 2 bases and J by 0 bases, 1 base remained unmatched.

The chain recombines TRBV7-9 with TRBJ1-2; 8 nucleotides line up with TRBD1. The germline V gene has CDR1 SEHNR and CDR2 FQNEAQ (reference sequence). This CDR3 is 15 amino acids long. The V and J ends lost 2 bases and 8 bases, in that order; junction bases with no gene match: 10. The CDR3 loop reads CASSLISPTGDGYTF. DNA for the CDR3: TGTGCCAGCAGCTTAATTTCCCCGACAGGGGACGGCTACACCTTC.

This clone has a handful of counts. This chain connects TRBV5-5 to TRBJ2-1; possible D gene TRBD2, 6 bases. The CDR3 covers 14 residues. The ends were cut back, 5 bases at V and 0 bases at J, with 9 bases in the middle. Germline V gene lookup returns CDR1 SGHKS and CDR2 YYEKEE (reference sequence). The CDR3 bases are TGTGCCAGCAGTAGCGGTAGCTCCTACAATGAGCAGTTCTTC. As protein: CASSSGSSYNEQFF.

This chain uses TRBV27 with TRBJ2-7; D is unclear. In germline, CDR1 is MNHEY, CDR2 SMNVEV (reference sequence). This CDR3 region has 15 residues. The V end lost 4 bases, the J end lost 3 bases, and 16 bases lay between the germline ends. The CDR3 loop is CASSSYTGKGYEQYF. In nucleotides, the CDR3 is TGTGCCAGCAGTTCTTACACTGGGAAAGGCTACGAGCAGTACTTC.

The rearrangement uses TRBV5-4 and TRBJ2-7, with D possibly TRBD2 on 6 matching bases. Germline-derived CDR1 and CDR2 are SGHNT and YYREEE (reference sequence). The CDR3 loop spans 16 amino acids. Deletions cut 0 bases from V and 0 bases from J, with 13 bases between. CDR3 DNA: TGTGCCAGCAGCTTGGAAGGGACTGGTCGCTCCTACGAGCAGTACTTC. Translation gives CASSLEGTGRSYEQYF.

The chain links TRBV6-5 to TRBJ2-1; 8 nucleotides line up with TRBD1. The CDR3 extends over 14 amino acids. The J segment lost 6 bases and the V segment lost 7 bases, leaving 8 bases of the junction unmatched. Looked up from germline, CDR1 is MNHEY and CDR2 is SVGAGI. CDR3 in amino acids: CASNPGGRVNEQFF. CDR3 DNA sequence: TGTGCCAGCAATCCAGGGGGCAGGGTCAATGAGCAGTTCTTC.

As regards this clone: This specimen includes other DNA sequences encoding the same CDR3. V gene TRBV28 combines with J gene TRBJ1-2; TRBD1 aligns across 10 bases. Germline V gene sequence: CDR1 MDHEN, CDR2 SYDVKM. The ends lost 6 bases at V and 7 bases at J; junction bases unmatched: 8. This CDR3 is built from 14 residues. CDR3 bases: TGTGCCAGCAGCTGGACAGGGGGGACTTTTGGCTACACCTTC. Protein: CASSWTGGTFGYTF.

The rearrangement links TRBV13 to TRBJ2-4; 7 positions agree with TRBD2. Looked up from germline, CDR1 is PRHDT and CDR2 is FYEKMQ (reference sequence). The CDR3 spans 15 residues. V lost 4 bases, J lost 4 bases, and 7 bases stayed unmatched. Here the CDR3 DNA reads TGTGCCAGCAGCTCCTTAGGGAGGGAAAAAAACATTCAGTACTTC. Its protein product is CASSSLGREKNIQYF. The variable domain in full, with the rest retrieved from reference TRBV13 and TRBJ2-4, is AAGVIQSPRHLIKEKRETATLKCYPIPRHDTVYWYQQGPGQDPQFLISFYEKMQSDKGSIPDRFSAQQFSDYHSELNMSSLELGDSALYFCASSSLGREKNIQYFGAGTRLSVL.

Only a few counts were recorded for this clone. The V call is TRBV5-1, the J call TRBJ2-7; 10 bases map to TRBD1. Germline V gene sequence: CDR1 SGHRS, CDR2 YFSETQ. The CDR3 is 15 residues long. J gave up 5 bases and V 0 bases, and 5 bases lay outside the gene matches. The CDR3 region is CASSLEGQGRNEQYF. In DNA form, the CDR3 reads TGCGCCAGCAGCTTGGAGGGACAGGGGAGGAACGAGCAGTACTTC.

The rearrangement joins TRBV7-8 to TRBJ1-1; D not certain. Germline V CDR1 and CDR2: SGHVS, FQNEAQ. The CDR3 sequence is 14 residues long. Trimming removed 1 base from V and 10 bases from J, with 16 bases in between. CDR3 residues: CASSLVAGVEGAFF. DNA of the CDR3: TGTGCCAGCAGCTTAGTGGCCGGGGTTGAGGGAGCTTTCTTT.

J is TRBJ2-1 and V is TRBV4-1; 10 bases fit TRBD2. V trimming: 0 bases; J trimming: 7 bases; junction bases outside the gene matches: 9. Per the germline V gene, CDR1 is MGHRA and CDR2 is YSYEKL. This CDR3 contains 17 residues. CDR3 amino acids: CASSQEGATSGYNEQFF. The CDR3 bases are TGCGCCAGCAGCCAAGAGGGGGCGACTAGCGGGTATAATGAGCAGTTCTTC.

The chain recombines TRBV2 with TRBJ2-2; maybe TRBD2 (5 bases). V was trimmed by 7 bases and J by 6 bases, leaving 12 bases between them. CDR1 SNHLY and CDR2 FYNNEI come from the germline V gene. CDR3 size: 13 residues. The CDR3 sequence is CASTEEGAGELFF. The CDR3 bases are TGTGCCAGCACAGAAGAGGGAGCCGGGGAGCTGTTTTTT.

The chain employs TRBV19 and TRBJ1-1; 7 positions agree with TRBD1. V shed 6 bases and J 3 bases; nucleotides not matched to a gene: 16. This CDR3 is built from 17 residues. Germline loops: CDR1 LNHDA, CDR2 SQIVND (reference sequence). In DNA form, the CDR3 reads TGTGCCAGTAGACCCGACTCACTACAGGGGATGGACACTGAAGCTTTCTTT. Translation: CASRPDSLQGMDTEAFF.

This clone was observed a single time. V gene TRBV6-6 combines with J gene TRBJ2-3; 8 bases line up with TRBD1. The CDR3 sequence is 14 residues long. J lost 2 bases, V lost 7 bases, and 5 bases had no gene match. In germline, CDR1 is MNHNY, CDR2 SVGAGI (reference sequence). The CDR3 DNA reads TGTGCCAGCACTACAGGGGGGTACACAGATACGCAGTATTTT. It specifies CASTTGGYTDTQYF.

V usage is TRBV9 and J usage is TRBJ2-7; D is perhaps TRBD1 (6 bases). Looked up from germline, CDR1 is SGDLS and CDR2 is YYNGEE. Trimming removed 3 bases from V and 2 bases from J, with 15 bases in between. The CDR3 extends over 15 amino acids. This chain's CDR3 is CASSGRKGGPYEQYF. As DNA, the CDR3 is TGTGCCAGCAGCGGTAGGAAAGGGGGACCCTACGAGCAGTACTTC.

The V and J genes are TRBV29-1 and TRBJ1-2; TRBD1 is a possible D gene (5 bases). V gave up 1 base and J gave up 4 bases, with 16 bases separating them. Germline V gives CDR1 SQVTM, CDR2 ANQGSEA. The CDR3 consists of 15 residues. CDR3 residues: CSVEVYETESYGYTF. CDR3 coding DNA: TGCAGCGTTGAAGTGTACGAGACAGAATCCTATGGCTACACCTTC.

The chain recombines TRBV9 with TRBJ2-5, with D unclear. The germline gives CDR1 SGDLS, CDR2 YYNGEE. Between the trimmed V and J ends, which lost 1 base and 5 bases, there was a span of 12 bases. The CDR3 runs 14 residues. The CDR3 coding sequence is TGTGCCAGCAGCGTATATGATACGTCTGAGACCCAGTACTTC. Amino acids: CASSVYDTSETQYF.

The rearrangement joins TRBV27 to TRBJ2-7; D possibly corresponds to TRBD2 (7 bases). This CDR3 is built from 15 residues. Trimming shortened V by 2 bases and J by 3 bases, and 14 bases separated the two germline ends. Germline V gives CDR1 MNHEY, CDR2 SMNVEV (reference sequence). CDR3: CASSLIKRGHYEQYF. The CDR3 nucleotides are TGTGCCAGCAGTTTAATCAAGCGGGGACACTACGAGCAGTACTTC.

The V and J genes are TRBV29-1 and TRBJ1-2; possible D gene TRBD1, 6 bases. Between the trimmed V and J ends, which lost 3 bases and 4 bases, there was a span of 15 bases. Germline V lookup: CDR1 SQVTM, CDR2 ANQGSEA. The CDR3 has 14 residues. CDR3 sequence reads: CSVELAGATYGYTF. Written as DNA, the CDR3 is TGCAGCGTTGAGTTGGCAGGGGCTACCTATGGCTACACCTTC. The entire variable domain, with the rest obtained from reference TRBV29-1 and TRBJ1-2, is as follows: SAVISQKPSRDICQRGTSLTIQCQVDSQVTMMFWYRQQPGQSLTLIATANQGSEATYESGFVIDKFPISRPNLTFSTLTVSNMSPEDSSIYLCSVELAGATYGYTFGSGTRLTVV.